This T cell receptor beta chain was identified during a study of OX40 agonist ivuxolimab in advanced cancers. A note on the overall study: Ivuxolimab, which targeted the costimulatory receptor OX40 (CD134), was an agonistic, fully human IgG2 monoclonal antibody. Peripheral TCRbeta sequencing was intended to test whether TCR sequence diversity was altered and clonal T-cell expansion was caused by ivuxolimab. Prior anti-PD-1, anti-PD-L1 or anti-CTLA-4 therapy was permitted, and checkpoint inhibitors had been received by less than 45% of dose-escalation patients. The paper covers the monotherapy dose-escalation part of the phase I ivuxolimab trial, which included N of about 50 patients. Partial responses occurred in three dose-escalation patients: two with cutaneous melanoma and one with hepatocellular carcinoma. A male proportion of about 79% and a mean age of 60 years, ranging from about 23 to 90, were recorded for the dose-escalation cohort. Of the roughly 52 dose-escalation patients, hepatocellular carcinoma was present in approximately 20, melanoma in roughly 15, renal cell carcinoma in 9 and head and neck cancer in 9. Intravenous ivuxolimab was administered to patients every 2 weeks at six dose levels: 0.01, 0.1, 0.3, 1.5, 3 and 10 mg/kg.

Results and caveats for the whole study, not just this receptor: Low levels of normalized T-cell clonal expansion were also shown by some nonresponding patients. In the 0.1-3.0 mg/kg groups, partial responders were among the patients with the lowest normalized peripheral clonal expansion, particularly in CD8+ T cells. At doses of 0.1 to 3.0 mg/kg, clonal expansion of both CD4+ and CD8+ T cells in blood was seen between baseline and week 6. Which antigens the clonally expanded peripheral T cells were specific for was not determined. After ivuxolimab, more expanded clones were found on average in CD8+ T cells than in CD4+ T cells.

The trial excluded patients who had a history of autoimmune disease or who were on systemic immunosuppression. Peripheral blood for TCR sequencing was drawn from every dose cohort at baseline, at cycle 4 day 1 and at cycle 7 day 1. Samples were obtained from an open-label, multicenter, first-in-human phase I dose-escalation trial of ivuxolimab. The trial enrolled adults with locally advanced or metastatic head and neck squamous cell, hepatocellular, melanoma or renal cell carcinoma. Before TCR sequencing, CD4+ T cells and CD8+ T cells were sorted from peripheral blood as separate populations. This clone was found once. This clone's antigen is unknown. No per-base quality is available; no much larger clone lies one base away. Genomic DNA was extracted from sorted cells for sequencing of the TCRbeta CDR3 region. The immunoSEQ Assay was used for sequencing of TCRbeta CDR3 regions. TCRdb limited this immuneACCESS table to in-frame rearrangements with V and J called. A share of clones is missing; checked studies link under half to unresolved V genes, and the rest is unexplained. The sample contains around 51,000 clones, around nine tenths of them found a single time. The top ten constitute roughly 3.5% of the sample.

Reading the germline V gene gives CDR1 MDHEN and CDR2 SYDVKM. Trimming takes 3 bases from V and 6 bases from J, and the germline ends sit 5 bases apart. The CDR3 goes from the cysteine to the phenylalanine over 11 residues. The DNA shown is the 33-base CDR3, in frame from base 1. The V gene is TRBV28 and the J gene is TRBJ1-2, with the D segment identity uncertain. The origin of this receptor is an adult with an advanced solid tumor such as melanoma, head and neck, liver or kidney cancer. Source: CD4+ or CD8+ T cells sorted from blood, taken in a trial of the OX40 agonist ivuxolimab. CDR3 loop: CASSFMDGYTF. Here is the DNA: TGTGCCAGCAGTTTTATGGATGGCTACACCTTC.